What follows are 22 T cell receptor beta chains derived from one specimen sequenced in a study of T cell responses to AZD1222 COVID-19 vaccine. Only in-frame clones appear in the TCRdb table, and some are missing; sequencing was by immunoSEQ multiplex PCR. The data contain 99,000 or so clones, 70% to 90% of them singletons. Here the sequenced sample was peripheral blood, taken on day 0 of AZD1222 vaccination. Receptors originate from an adult in good health.

The chain uses TRBV3-1 (or the pseudogene TRBV3-2) and TRBJ1-6; a possible D gene is TRBD1 (6 bases). The CDR3 is 15 amino acids. The germline CDR1 and CDR2 sequences are LGHDT and YNNKEL (reference sequence). The V gene lost 4 bases and the J gene lost 7 bases, with 14 bases spanning the gap. As DNA, the CDR3 is TGTGCCAGCAGCCCCCGGACAGACTCCAATTCACCCCTCCACTTT. Protein sequence: CASSPRTDSNSPLHF.

This chain links TRBV6-2 or TRBV6-3 with TRBJ1-2, with unresolved D. The CDR3 spans 17 residues. Germline CDR1 and CDR2: MNHEY and SVGEGT. V was pared by 5 bases and J by 4 bases, with 23 bases between. CDR3 loop: CASSPALGAGSPYGYTF. Written as DNA, the CDR3 is TGTGCCAGCAGTCCCGCCTTGGGTGCAGGAAGCCCCTATGGCTACACCTTC.

The rearrangement joins TRBV4-2 to TRBJ1-1; tentatively, D is TRBD1 (6 bases). Germline-derived CDR1 and CDR2 are LGHNA and YNFKEQ. Trimming removed 1 base at V and 1 base at J, with 16 bases between. The CDR3 sequence is 17 residues long. The CDR3 reads CASSQARGFGRNTEAFF. Written as DNA, the CDR3 is TGTGCCAGCAGCCAAGCGAGGGGGTTTGGGCGGAACACTGAAGCTTTCTTT.

J is TRBJ1-2 and V is TRBV6-5, with TRBD1 as a possible D gene (6 bases). In germline, CDR1 is MNHEY, CDR2 SVGAGI. V lost 4 bases, J lost 3 bases, and 18 bases lay in between. The CDR3 length is 16 residues. CDR3 sequence: CASSFTGTGVDYGYTF. The DNA of the CDR3 is TGTGCCAGCAGTTTCACAGGGACCGGGGTTGACTATGGCTACACCTTC.

The chain carries TRBV19 and TRBJ1-2; 7 nucleotides agree with TRBD1. This CDR3 spans 17 amino acids. Germline CDR1 LNHDA, CDR2 SQIVND (reference sequence). V was pared by 6 bases and J by 8 bases, with 21 bases of the junction left unmatched. The CDR3 is CASSPWLYPGGVRGYTF. The CDR3 bases are TGTGCCAGTAGCCCCTGGTTGTATCCAGGGGGGGTGCGAGGCTACACCTTC.

J is TRBJ2-1 and V is TRBV6-5, with D possibly matching TRBD1 (6 bases). V was cut by 6 bases and J by 16 bases, with 25 bases left in between. Germline V gene lookup returns CDR1 MNHEY and CDR2 SVGAGI. The CDR3 covers 14 residues. The CDR3 sequence: CASSAPGSQGSEFF. The CDR3 DNA is TGTGCCAGCAGCGCCCCTGGCTCACAGGGAAGTGAATTCTTC.

CDR3 sequence reads: CASSPVLGGLKGGNEQFF. CDR3 nucleotides: TGTGCCAGCTCACCAGTATTAGGGGGGCTCAAGGGAGGCAATGAGCAGTTCTTC. This chain joins TRBV18 and TRBJ2-1; D may match TRBD1 or TRBD2 (6 bases each). Per germline, CDR1 KGHSH and CDR2 LQKENI. V was cut by 2 bases and J by 6 bases, with 23 bases left in between. This CDR3 contains 18 residues. Looking up the rest from reference TRBV18 and TRBJ2-1 gives the full variable domain: NAGVMQNPRHLVRRRGQEARLRCSPMKGHSHVYWYRQLPEEGLKFMVYLQKENIIDESGMPKERFSAEFPKEGPSILRIQQVVRGDSAAYFCASSPVLGGLKGGNEQFFGPGTRLTVL.

The chain links TRBV10-2 to TRBJ2-5; D not resolved. The CDR3 runs to 14 residues. The V end lost 5 bases, the J end lost 3 bases, and 13 bases lay between the germline ends. The germline V gene has CDR1 WSHSY and CDR2 SAAADI. The DNA of the CDR3 is TGCGCCAGCAGTTTCGGTCGGGCCGAAGAGACCCAGTACTTC. Its protein is CASSFGRAEETQYF.

V gene TRBV5-6 combines with J gene TRBJ2-7; D is perhaps TRBD1 or TRBD2 (6 bases each). Looked up from germline, CDR1 is SGHDT and CDR2 is YYEEEE. The CDR3 loop spans 14 amino acids. Trimming shortened V by 2 bases and J by 1 base, and 10 bases separated the two germline ends. CDR3: CASSFWGASYEQYF. CDR3 DNA: TGTGCCAGCAGCTTCTGGGGGGCGTCCTACGAGCAGTACTTC.

This clone was seen once. The CDR3 DNA follows: TGTGCCAGCAGCCAAGAAGACCGACTTTCGTCTGGAAAACTGTTTTTT. This sequence encodes CASSQEDRLSSGKLFF. The chain is built from TRBV3-1 (or the pseudogene TRBV3-2) and TRBJ1-4; D remains unclear. Trimming cost V 0 bases and J 10 bases, with 18 bases left between them. The length of the CDR3 is 16 residues. Germline V gene lookup returns CDR1 LGHDT and CDR2 YNNKEL (reference sequence).

The gene calls are TRBV11-2 and TRBJ2-3; perhaps TRBD2 as D (5 bases). Between the trimmed V and J ends, which lost 2 bases and 2 bases, there was a span of 11 bases. CDR1 and CDR2 (germline): SGHAT, FQNNGV. The CDR3 length is 15 residues. The DNA of the CDR3 is TGTGCCAGCAGCTTACCGCTAGCCTCCACAGATACGCAGTATTTT. Protein sequence: CASSLPLASTDTQYF.

The chain has TRBV6-5 and TRBJ2-7; D not resolved. Germline values: CDR1 MNHEY, CDR2 SVGAGI. CDR3 length: 13 residues. V was trimmed by 2 bases and J by 2 bases, leaving 7 bases between them. This CDR3 reads CASSYGRAYEQYF. The DNA of the CDR3 is TGTGCCAGCAGTTACGGACGAGCCTACGAGCAGTACTTC.

The chain carries TRBV19 and TRBJ2-3; TRBD2 matches 7 bases. The CDR3 runs to 16 residues. V was pared by 5 bases and J by 3 bases, with 11 bases of the junction left unmatched. Germline lookup yields CDR1 LNHDA and CDR2 SQIVND (reference sequence). The CDR3 DNA reads TGTGCCAGTAGTCCCCGGGACTATTCAATTACAGATACGCAGTATTTT. This sequence encodes CASSPRDYSITDTQYF.

V gene TRBV5-1 combines with J gene TRBJ2-3; 12 nucleotides line up with TRBD2. CDR1 is SGHRS, CDR2 YFSETQ, per germline. V was clipped by 3 bases and J by 2 bases; unmatched bases: 4. The CDR3 is 16 amino acids. For the CDR3, the DNA is TGCGCCAGCAGCTCAAGACTAGCGGGGGACACAGATACGCAGTATTTT. This sequence encodes CASSSRLAGDTDTQYF.

The genes are TRBV7-2 and TRBJ2-1; D is perhaps TRBD2 (5 bases). CDR1 and CDR2 from the germline V gene are SGHTA and FQGNSA. Deletions cut 4 bases from V and 7 bases from J, with 14 bases between. CDR3 size: 14 residues. The CDR3 sequence: CASSWRASSNEQFF. The CDR3 DNA reads as TGTGCCAGCAGCTGGCGGGCTAGCAGTAATGAGCAGTTCTTC.

The rearrangement uses TRBV4-2 and TRBJ1-4; 7 bases line up with TRBD1. V lost 3 bases to trimming and J lost 3 bases; unmatched junction nucleotides: 7. The CDR3 has 16 residues. Germline V lookup: CDR1 LGHNA, CDR2 YNFKEQ. The CDR3 DNA sequence: TGTGCCAGCAGCCAGGGGGAAGGGGGCGCTAATGAAAAACTGTTTTTT. Translation: CASSQGEGGANEKLFF.

This chain joins TRBV7-2 and TRBJ1-5; D is ambiguous. Germline CDR1 is SGHTA and CDR2 is FQGNSA. CDR3 length equals 13 residues. V lost 5 bases and J 5 bases, leaving 10 bases between the germline ends. The CDR3 DNA sequence: TGTGCCAGCAGCCCTCGCGGGGATCAGCCCCAGCATTTT. It is translated as CASSPRGDQPQHF.

This chain joins TRBV7-8 and TRBJ2-2, with 10 bases aligning to TRBD2. The CDR3 consists of 16 residues. From germline, CDR1 is SGHVS and CDR2 FQNEAQ. The V segment lost 0 bases and the J segment 3 bases; nucleotides outside the gene matches: 1. This CDR3 is CASSLAGLADTGELFF. CDR3 bases: TGTGCCAGCAGCTTAGCTGGACTAGCGGACACCGGGGAGCTGTTTTTT.

The chain employs TRBV11-2 and TRBJ1-2, with 10 bases matching TRBD1. J was trimmed by 13 bases and V by 5 bases; bases with no gene match: 10. Germline CDR1 reads SGHAT; CDR2 reads FQNNGV. The CDR3 has 13 residues. The CDR3: CASSVPRDRGFTF. CDR3 coding DNA: TGTGCCAGCAGCGTCCCCCGGGACAGGGGATTCACCTTC.

This chain links TRBV5-4 with TRBJ1-6, with D uncertain. V was trimmed by 4 bases and J by 10 bases, leaving 9 bases between them. The CDR3 has 12 residues. Germline V gene lookup returns CDR1 SGHNT and CDR2 YYREEE (reference sequence). The CDR3 region is CASSLGASPLHF. The DNA of the CDR3 is TGTGCCAGCAGCCTGGGCGCCTCACCCCTCCACTTT. Full variable domain (remainder filled in from reference TRBV5-4 and TRBJ1-6): ETGVTQSPTHLIKTRGQQVTLRCSSQSGHNTVSWYQQALGQGPQFIFQYYREEENGRGNFPPRFSGLQFPNYSSELNVNALELDDSALYLCASSLGASPLHFGNGTRLTVT.

This clone appeared once. This chain joins TRBV15 and TRBJ2-1, with D possibly called TRBD1 or TRBD2 (6 bases each). CDR1 LNHNV and CDR2 YYDKDF come from the germline V gene (reference sequence). V lost 5 bases and J 0 bases, leaving 8 bases between the germline ends. The CDR3 is 14 amino acids. CDR3 region: CATSEGGSYNEQFF. In DNA, the CDR3 is TGTGCCACCAGCGAGGGGGGCTCCTACAATGAGCAGTTCTTC.

The V gene is TRBV11-2, the J gene TRBJ2-5, with 8 bases aligning to TRBD1. The V gene end was trimmed by 3 bases and the J gene end by 1 base; junction bases not matched to a gene: 4. Germline loops: CDR1 SGHAT, CDR2 FQNNGV. This CDR3 is 15 amino acids long. The CDR3 coding sequence is TGTGCCAGCAGCTTCCCCGGACAGGGCCAAGAGACCCAGTACTTC. Protein product: CASSFPGQGQETQYF.